Shown below are 10 T cell receptor beta chains from a single sample sequenced in a study of early T cells in non-severe SARS-CoV-2 infection. TCRdb itself ran the 5' RACE reads through MiXCR, one entry per CDR3 protein. The sample holds roughly 100,000 distinct CDR3 sequences, about 13% seen once. The sequenced sample was whole blood. The receptors were gathered from an adult who was a healthcare worker with PCR-confirmed SARS-CoV-2 infection or an uninfected control (not recorded which).

This clonotype has ten or more counts. The rearrangement uses TRBV7-3 and TRBJ2-3; D is unresolved. Trimming took off 5 bases at V and 5 bases at J, with 8 bases between the two ends. Looked up from germline, CDR1 is SGHTA and CDR2 is FQGTGA. This CDR3 is built from 12 residues. CDR3 sequence (DNA): TGTGCCAGCAGCCAAGCCGGAGATACGCAGTATTTT. Its translation: CASSQAGDTQYF.

This clonotype was seen at least ten times. The V gene is TRBV19, the J gene TRBJ1-5; 10 nucleotides agree with TRBD1. V shed 8 bases and J 2 bases; nucleotides not matched to a gene: 6. The germline V gene has CDR1 LNHDA and CDR2 SQIVND (reference sequence). The CDR3 has 15 residues. DNA for the CDR3: TGTGCCAGTTCAGGGACAGGGGAGCGCAATCAGCCCCAGCATTTT. Protein sequence: CASSGTGERNQPQHF. Using reference TRBV19 and TRBJ1-5 for the parts outside the CDR3, the full variable domain is DGGITQSPKYLFRKEGQNVTLSCEQNLNHDAMYWYRQDPGQGLRLIYYSQIVNDFQKGDIAEGYSVSREKKESFPLTVTSAQKNPTAFYLCASSGTGERNQPQHFGDGTRLSIL.

This clonotype was observed many times. The V and J genes are TRBV29-1 and TRBJ1-2; 7 bases match TRBD1. The CDR3 length is 13 residues. V shed 6 bases, J shed 5 bases, and the junction held 9 bases outside the gene matches. CDR1 is SQVTM, CDR2 ANQGSEA, per germline. The CDR3 region is CSVPRTGRYGYTF. The CDR3 DNA reads as TGCAGCGTCCCTCGGACAGGAAGGTATGGCTACACCTTC.

J is TRBJ1-2 and V is TRBV20-1; unclear D gene. The CDR3 length is 12 residues. The V gene lost 6 bases and the J gene lost 3 bases, with 11 bases spanning the gap. CDR1 and CDR2 (germline): DFQATT, SNEGSKA (reference sequence). The CDR3 nucleotides are TGCAGTGCCTATGACGGATACTATGGCTACACCTTC. Amino acid sequence: CSAYDGYYGYTF.

This clonotype was counted ten times or more. V is TRBV2 and J is TRBJ2-7; TRBD1 agrees at 8 bases. Per germline, CDR1 SNHLY and CDR2 FYNNEI. CDR3 length equals 13 residues. With V trimmed by 4 bases and J by 4 bases, 3 bases remained unmatched. The CDR3 DNA is TGTGCCAGCAGTGGGACAGGGTATTACGAGCAGTACTTC. This gives the protein CASSGTGYYEQYF. The full variable domain, its missing parts supplied by reference TRBV2 and TRBJ2-7, is EPEVTQTPSHQVTQMGQEVILRCVPISNHLYFYWYRQILGQKVEFLVSFYNNEISEKSEIFDDQFSVERPDGSNFTLKIRSTKLEDSAMYFCASSGTGYYEQYFGPGTRLTVT.

Concerning this clonotype itself: At one of its ends the junction is not consistent with the germline gene, which may arise from a read error. This chain uses TRBV24-1 with TRBJ2-1, with D perhaps TRBD2 (6 bases). This CDR3 contains 14 residues. CDR1 KGHDR and CDR2 SFDVKD come from the germline V gene. The CDR3 loop reads CATSDSRGRNEQFF. The CDR3 bases are TGTGCCACCAGCGATTCCCGGGGGAGGAATGAGCAGTTCTTC.

This clonotype was counted many times. CDR3 coding DNA: TGTGCCAGCAGCTTTTTGTCTCCGGCGAGTGGGGCCAACGTCCTGACTTTC. This encodes CASSFLSPASGANVLTF. The chain employs TRBV11-2 and TRBJ2-6, with D uncertain. The length of the CDR3 is 17 residues. Trimming shortened V by 3 bases and J by 3 bases, and 15 bases separated the two germline ends. The germline gives CDR1 SGHAT, CDR2 FQNNGV.

Concerning this clonotype itself: This could be a read error, since a much larger clone is one nucleotide away. The chain has TRBV15 and TRBJ2-1, with D possibly TRBD2 on 6 matching bases. Germline V gives CDR1 LNHNV, CDR2 YYDKDF (reference sequence). This CDR3 contains 14 residues. The V gene lost 5 bases and the J gene lost 4 bases, with 12 bases spanning the gap. The CDR3 sequence: CATSGGTSYNEQFF. The CDR3 DNA follows: TGTGCCACCAGCGGGGGGACTTCTTACAATGAGCAGTTCTTC.

This rearrangement joins TRBV20-1 to TRBJ1-5, with D possibly being TRBD1 (5 bases). The germline CDR1 and CDR2 sequences are DFQATT and SNEGSKA (reference sequence). This CDR3 has 13 amino acids. The V gene lost 6 bases and the J gene lost 1 base, with 10 bases spanning the gap. CDR3 sequence reads: CSARPGSNQPQHF. The CDR3 nucleotides read TGCAGTGCCAGACCAGGGAGCAATCAGCCCCAGCATTTT.

The CDR3 coding sequence is TGTGCCAGCACTGGCCTCTCTGGAAACACCATATATTTT. This encodes CASTGLSGNTIYF. The rearrangement links TRBV6-5 to TRBJ1-3; D uncertain. Trimming pared 7 bases from V and 0 bases from J, leaving 7 bases between. CDR1 is MNHEY, CDR2 SVGAGI, per germline. This CDR3 comprises 13 residues.